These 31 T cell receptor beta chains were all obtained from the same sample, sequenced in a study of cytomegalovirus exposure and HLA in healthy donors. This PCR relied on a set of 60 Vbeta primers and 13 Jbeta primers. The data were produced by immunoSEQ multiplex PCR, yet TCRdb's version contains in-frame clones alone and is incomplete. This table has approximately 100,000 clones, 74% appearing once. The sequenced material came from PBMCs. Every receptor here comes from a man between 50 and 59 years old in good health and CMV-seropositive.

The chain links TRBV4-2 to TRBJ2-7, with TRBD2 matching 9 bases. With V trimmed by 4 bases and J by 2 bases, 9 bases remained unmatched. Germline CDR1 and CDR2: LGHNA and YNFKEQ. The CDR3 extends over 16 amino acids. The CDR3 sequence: CASSPNAVAGAYEQYF. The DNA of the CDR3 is TGTGCCAGCAGCCCAAATGCGGTAGCGGGGGCCTACGAGCAGTACTTC.

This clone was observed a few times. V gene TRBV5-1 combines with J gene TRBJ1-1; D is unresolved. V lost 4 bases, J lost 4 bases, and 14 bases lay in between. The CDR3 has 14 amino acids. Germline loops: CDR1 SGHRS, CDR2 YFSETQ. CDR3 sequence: CASSPSATGTEAFF. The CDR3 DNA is TGCGCCAGCAGCCCCTCGGCGACGGGCACTGAAGCTTTCTTT.

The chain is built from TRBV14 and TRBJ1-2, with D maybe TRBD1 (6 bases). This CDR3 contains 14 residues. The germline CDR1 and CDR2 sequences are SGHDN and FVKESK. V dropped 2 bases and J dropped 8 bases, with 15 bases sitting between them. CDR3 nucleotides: TGTGCCAGCAGCCAATTAGGGGGAGCGAGGGGCTACACCTTC. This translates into CASSQLGGARGYTF.

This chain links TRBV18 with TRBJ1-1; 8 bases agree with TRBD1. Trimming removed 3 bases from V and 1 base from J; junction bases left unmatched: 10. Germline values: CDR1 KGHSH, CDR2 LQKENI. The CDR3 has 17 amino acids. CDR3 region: CASSPLPPTGANTEAFF. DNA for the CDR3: TGTGCCAGCTCACCTCTACCGCCGACAGGGGCGAACACTGAAGCTTTCTTT. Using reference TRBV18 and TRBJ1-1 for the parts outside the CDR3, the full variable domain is NAGVMQNPRHLVRRRGQEARLRCSPMKGHSHVYWYRQLPEEGLKFMVYLQKENIIDESGMPKERFSAEFPKEGPSILRIQQVVRGDSAAYFCASSPLPPTGANTEAFFGQGTRLTVV.

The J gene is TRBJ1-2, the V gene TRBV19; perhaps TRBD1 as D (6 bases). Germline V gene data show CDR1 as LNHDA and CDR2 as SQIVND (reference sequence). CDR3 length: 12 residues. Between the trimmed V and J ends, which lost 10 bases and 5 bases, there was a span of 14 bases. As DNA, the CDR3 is TGTGCCACTTCGAGGGGGAGATATGGCTACACCTTC. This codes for CATSRGRYGYTF.

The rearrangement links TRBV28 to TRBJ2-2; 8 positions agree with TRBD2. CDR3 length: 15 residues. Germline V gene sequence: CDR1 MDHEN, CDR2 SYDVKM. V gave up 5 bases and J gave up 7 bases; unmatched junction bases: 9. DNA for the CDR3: TGTGCCAGCAGTCCCCCGGGGGGGCAGTTCGGGGAGCTGTTTTTT. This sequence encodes CASSPPGGQFGELFF.

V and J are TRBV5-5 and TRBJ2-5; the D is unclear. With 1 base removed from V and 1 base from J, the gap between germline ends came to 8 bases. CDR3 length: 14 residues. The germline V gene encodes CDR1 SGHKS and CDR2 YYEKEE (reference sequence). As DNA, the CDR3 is TGTGCCAGCAGCTTGTCAGGCCGCCAAGAGACCCAGTACTTC. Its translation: CASSLSGRQETQYF.

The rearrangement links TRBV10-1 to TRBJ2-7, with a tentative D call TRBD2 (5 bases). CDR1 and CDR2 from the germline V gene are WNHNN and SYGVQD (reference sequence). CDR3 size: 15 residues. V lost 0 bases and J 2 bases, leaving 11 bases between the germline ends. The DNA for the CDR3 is TGCGCCAGCAGTGAGTCTAGAAGCGGAACCTACGAGCAGTACTTC. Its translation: CASSESRSGTYEQYF.

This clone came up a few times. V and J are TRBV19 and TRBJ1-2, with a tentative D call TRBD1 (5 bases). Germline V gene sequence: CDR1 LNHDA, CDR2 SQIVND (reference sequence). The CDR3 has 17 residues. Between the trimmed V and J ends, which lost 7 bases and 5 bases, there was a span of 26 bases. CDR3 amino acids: CASMGGDGSGQSYGYTF. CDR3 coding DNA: TGTGCCAGTATGGGAGGGGACGGGTCAGGCCAGAGTTATGGCTACACCTTC.

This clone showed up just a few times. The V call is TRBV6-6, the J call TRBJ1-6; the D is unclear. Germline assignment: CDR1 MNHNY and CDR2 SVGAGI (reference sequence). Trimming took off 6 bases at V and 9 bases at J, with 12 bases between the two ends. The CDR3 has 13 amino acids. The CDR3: CASRTGLGSPLHF. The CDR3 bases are TGTGCCAGCAGAACGGGGTTAGGTTCACCCCTCCACTTT.

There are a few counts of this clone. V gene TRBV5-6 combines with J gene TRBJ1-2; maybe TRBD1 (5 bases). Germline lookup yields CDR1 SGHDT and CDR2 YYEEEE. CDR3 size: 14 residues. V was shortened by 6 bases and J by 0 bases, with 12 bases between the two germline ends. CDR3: CASITREANYGYTF. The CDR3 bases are TGTGCCAGCATCACCAGGGAGGCTAACTATGGCTACACCTTC.

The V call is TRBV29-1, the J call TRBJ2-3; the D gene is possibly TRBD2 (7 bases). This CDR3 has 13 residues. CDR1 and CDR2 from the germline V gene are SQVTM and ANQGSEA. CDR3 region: CSFRRGGSDTQYF. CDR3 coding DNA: TGCAGTTTCCGGAGGGGGGGATCGGATACGCAGTATTTT.

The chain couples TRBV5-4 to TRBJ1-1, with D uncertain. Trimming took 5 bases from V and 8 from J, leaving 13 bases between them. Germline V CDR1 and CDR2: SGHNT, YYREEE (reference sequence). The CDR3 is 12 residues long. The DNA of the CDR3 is TGTGCCAGCAGTTTCCCGGGGATCGAAGCTTTCTTT. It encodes CASSFPGIEAFF.

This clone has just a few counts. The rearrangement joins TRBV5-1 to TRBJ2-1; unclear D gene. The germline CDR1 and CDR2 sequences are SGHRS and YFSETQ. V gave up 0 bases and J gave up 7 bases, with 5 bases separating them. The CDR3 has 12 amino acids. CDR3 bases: TGCGCCAGCAGCTTGGCCAGGAATGAGCAGTTCTTC. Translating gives CASSLARNEQFF. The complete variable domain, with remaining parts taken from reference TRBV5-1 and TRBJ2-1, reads KAGVTQTPRYLIKTRGQQVTLSCSPISGHRSVSWYQQTPGQGLQFLFEYFSETQRNKGNFPGRFSGRQFSNSRSEMNVSTLELGDSALYLCASSLARNEQFFGPGTRLTVL.

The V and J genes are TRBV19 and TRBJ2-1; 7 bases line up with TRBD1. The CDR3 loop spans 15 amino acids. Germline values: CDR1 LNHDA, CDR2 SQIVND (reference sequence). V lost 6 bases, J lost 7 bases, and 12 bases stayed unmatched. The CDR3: CASRGLGQRRNEQFF. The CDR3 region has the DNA TGTGCCAGTAGGGGTCTGGGACAGAGGAGAAATGAGCAGTTCTTC.

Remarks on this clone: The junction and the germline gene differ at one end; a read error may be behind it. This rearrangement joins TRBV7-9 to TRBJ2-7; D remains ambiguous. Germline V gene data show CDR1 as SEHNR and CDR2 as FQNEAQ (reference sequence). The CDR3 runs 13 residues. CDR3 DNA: TGTTCCAGCAGCTTAGGGCAGAACTACGAGCAGTACTTC. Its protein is CSSSLGQNYEQYF.

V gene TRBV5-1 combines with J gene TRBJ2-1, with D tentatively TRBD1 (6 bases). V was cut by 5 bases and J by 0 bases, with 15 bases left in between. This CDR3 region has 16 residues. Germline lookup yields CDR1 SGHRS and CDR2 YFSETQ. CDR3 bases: TGCGCCAGCAGTTATGGACAGCAGAGCTCCTACAATGAGCAGTTCTTC. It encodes CASSYGQQSSYNEQFF.

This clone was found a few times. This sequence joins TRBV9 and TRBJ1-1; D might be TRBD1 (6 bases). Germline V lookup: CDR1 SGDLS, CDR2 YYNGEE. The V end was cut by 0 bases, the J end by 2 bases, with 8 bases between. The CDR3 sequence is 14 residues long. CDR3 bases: TGTGCCAGCAGCGTAGAACAGGGTAACACTGAAGCTTTCTTT. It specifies CASSVEQGNTEAFF. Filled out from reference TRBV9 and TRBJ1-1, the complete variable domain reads DSGVTQTPKHLITATGQRVTLRCSPRSGDLSVYWYQQSLDQGLQFLIQYYNGEERAKGNILERFSAQQFPDLHSELNLSSLELGDSALYFCASSVEQGNTEAFFGQGTRLTVV.

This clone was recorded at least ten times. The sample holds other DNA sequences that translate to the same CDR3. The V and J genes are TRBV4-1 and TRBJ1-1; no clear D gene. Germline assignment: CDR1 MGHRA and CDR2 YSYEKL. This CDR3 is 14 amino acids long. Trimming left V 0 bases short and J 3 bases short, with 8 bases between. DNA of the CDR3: TGCGCCAGCAGCCAAGAACTCGTCCACACTGAAGCTTTCTTT. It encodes CASSQELVHTEAFF.

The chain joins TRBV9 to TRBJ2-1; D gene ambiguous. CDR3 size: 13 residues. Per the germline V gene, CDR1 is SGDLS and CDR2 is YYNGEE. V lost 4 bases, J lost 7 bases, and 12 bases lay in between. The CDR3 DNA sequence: TGTGCCAGCAGCCCTCCACTTTCGAATGAGCAGTTCTTC. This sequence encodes CASSPPLSNEQFF.

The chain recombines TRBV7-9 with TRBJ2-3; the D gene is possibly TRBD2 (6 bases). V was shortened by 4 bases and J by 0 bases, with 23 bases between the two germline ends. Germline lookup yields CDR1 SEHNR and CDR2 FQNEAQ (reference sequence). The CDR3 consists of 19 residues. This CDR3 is CASSYHSPFSGSSTDTQYF. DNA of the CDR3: TGTGCCAGCAGCTACCACTCACCGTTTAGCGGTTCTAGCACAGATACGCAGTATTTT.

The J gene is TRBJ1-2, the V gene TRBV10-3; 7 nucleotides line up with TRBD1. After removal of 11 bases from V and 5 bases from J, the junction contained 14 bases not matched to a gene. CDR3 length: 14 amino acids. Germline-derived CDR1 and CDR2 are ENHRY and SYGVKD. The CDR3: CASRLGGDGYGYTF. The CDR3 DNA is TGTGCCTCCAGGTTAGGGGGCGATGGGTATGGCTACACCTTC.

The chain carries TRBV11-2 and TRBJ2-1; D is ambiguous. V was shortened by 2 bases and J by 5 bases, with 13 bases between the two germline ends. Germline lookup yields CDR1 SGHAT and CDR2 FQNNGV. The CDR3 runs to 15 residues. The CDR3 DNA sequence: TGTGCCAGCAGCTTATTCCACAGAACAAACAATGAGCAGTTCTTC. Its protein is CASSLFHRTNNEQFF. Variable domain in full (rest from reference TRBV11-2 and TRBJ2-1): EAGVAQSPRYKIIEKRQSVAFWCNPISGHATLYWYQQILGQGPKLLIQFQNNGVVDDSQLPKDRFSAERLKGVDSTLKIQPAKLEDSAVYLCASSLFHRTNNEQFFGPGTRLTVL.

CDR3 bases: TGTGCCAGCAGTTACAGTCGGGGTCAGCCCCAGCATTTT. Residues: CASSYSRGQPQHF. J is TRBJ1-5 and V is TRBV6-5, with D uncertain. CDR1 and CDR2 from the germline V gene are MNHEY and SVGAGI. CDR3 length equals 13 residues. V gave up 2 bases and J gave up 6 bases, with 8 bases separating them.

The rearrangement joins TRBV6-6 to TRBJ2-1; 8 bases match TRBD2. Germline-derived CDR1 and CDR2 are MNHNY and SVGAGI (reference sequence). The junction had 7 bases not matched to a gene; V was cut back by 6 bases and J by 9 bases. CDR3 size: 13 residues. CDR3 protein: CASRPGGASEQFF. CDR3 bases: TGTGCCAGCAGACCCGGGGGGGCAAGTGAGCAGTTCTTC.

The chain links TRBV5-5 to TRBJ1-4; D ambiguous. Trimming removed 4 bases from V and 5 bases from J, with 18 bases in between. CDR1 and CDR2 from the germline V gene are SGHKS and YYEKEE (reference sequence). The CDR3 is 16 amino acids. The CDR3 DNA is TGTGCCAGCAGCACTCGACCGGGATCTCCCAATGAAAAACTGTTTTTT. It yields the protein CASSTRPGSPNEKLFF.

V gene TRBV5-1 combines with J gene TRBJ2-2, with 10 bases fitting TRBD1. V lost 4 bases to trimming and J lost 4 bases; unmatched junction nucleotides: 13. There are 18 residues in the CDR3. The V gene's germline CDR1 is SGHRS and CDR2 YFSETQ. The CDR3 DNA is TGCGCCAGCAGCGATATCCTTACATGGGACAGGGGCACCGGGGAGCTGTTTTTT. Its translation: CASSDILTWDRGTGELFF. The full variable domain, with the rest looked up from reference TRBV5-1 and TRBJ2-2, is KAGVTQTPRYLIKTRGQQVTLSCSPISGHRSVSWYQQTPGQGLQFLFEYFSETQRNKGNFPGRFSGRQFSNSRSEMNVSTLELGDSALYLCASSDILTWDRGTGELFFGEGSRLTVL.

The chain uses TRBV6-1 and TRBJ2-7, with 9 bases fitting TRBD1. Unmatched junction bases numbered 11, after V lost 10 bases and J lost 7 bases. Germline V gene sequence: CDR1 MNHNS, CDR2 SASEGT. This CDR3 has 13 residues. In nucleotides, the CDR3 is TGTGCCATCCCGGGACAGGGATTGGGTGAGCAGTACTTC. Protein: CAIPGQGLGEQYF.

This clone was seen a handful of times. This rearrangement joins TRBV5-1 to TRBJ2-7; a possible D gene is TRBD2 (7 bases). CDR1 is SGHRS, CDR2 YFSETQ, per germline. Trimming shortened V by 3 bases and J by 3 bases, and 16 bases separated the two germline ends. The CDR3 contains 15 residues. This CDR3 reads CASSSNPGGVYEQYF. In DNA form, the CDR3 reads TGCGCCAGCAGCTCAAATCCGGGGGGCGTCTACGAGCAGTACTTC.

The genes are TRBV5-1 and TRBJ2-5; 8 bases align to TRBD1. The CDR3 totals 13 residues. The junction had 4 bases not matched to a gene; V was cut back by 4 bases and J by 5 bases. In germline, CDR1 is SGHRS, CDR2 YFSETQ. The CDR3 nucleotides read TGCGCCAGCAGCCCTACAGGGGGGGAGACCCAGTACTTC. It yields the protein CASSPTGGETQYF.

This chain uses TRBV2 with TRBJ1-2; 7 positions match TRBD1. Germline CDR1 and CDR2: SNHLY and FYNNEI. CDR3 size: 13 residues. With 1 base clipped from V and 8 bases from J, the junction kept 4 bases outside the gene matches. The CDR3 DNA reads TGTGCCAGCAGTGAAGGACAGGGTCTCGGCTACACCTTC. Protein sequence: CASSEGQGLGYTF.